This T cell receptor (beta chain) emerged from a study of cytomegalovirus exposure and HLA in healthy donors. Looking at the study overall: A prior study identified approximately 120 million unique TCR beta sequences from some 200 million T cells. Inside one of the first data releases sat roughly 80 million unique TCRs taken from HLA-typed donors.

This clone was picked up a small number of times. Its antigen is currently unknown. Study-wide findings and caveats: Within an earlier analysis, most TCR beta V segments proved productive either about 87% or about 30% of the time. An analysis was carried out later, and it reportedly showed fewer N-insertions in an Asian-associated ancestry cluster than the roughly 700-donor mean.

The PCR ran on 60 Vbeta and 13 Jbeta primers. Produced via immunoSEQ multiplex PCR; TCRdb's table is partial and in-frame only. The sample carries over 200,000 clones, almost 80% recorded once. The source material was PBMCs. The source is a male donor in good health and CMV-seronegative.

In DNA form, the CDR3 reads TGTGCCAGCAGCCCCGGGACAGGGGCCAAGAGCTCCTACGAGCAGTACTTC. Its protein product is CASSPGTGAKSSYEQYF. The chain recombines TRBV7-9 with TRBJ2-7; 10 bases align to TRBD1. The length of the CDR3 is 17 residues. Trimming at V came to 5 bases and at J to 0 bases, leaving 10 bases not matched to a gene. Germline V CDR1 and CDR2: SEHNR, FQNEAQ (reference sequence).